These T cell receptor beta chains were read from a single sample in a study of Graves' ophthalmopathy and Graves' hyperthyroidism. TCRdb independently ran MiXCR on the multiplex PCR reads; one entry per CDR3 protein. The data show about 620,000 distinct CDR3 sequences, 20% to 25% seen once. Sequencing was performed on peripheral blood. These receptors were taken from a woman aged 18-29 years with stable Graves' hyperthyroidism. Some clones in this sample may be carry-over from other donors' samples. Each CDR3 is given with its conserved first and last residue. Fields, in order: CDR3 DNA, CDR3 protein, D gene, J gene, V gene, clone size. A D gene is named only where the DNA matches it firmly. Not all rows give a size; the values are once, few, many and, for expanded clones, a class.

DNA: TGTGCCAGCAGCCAACTTCCGGCCGGTGCGGGGACCGGGGAGCTGTTTTTT; CDR3: CASSQLPAGAGTGELFF; D: NA; J: TRBJ2-2; V: TRBV3-1; size: NA
DNA: TGTGCCTGGAGTGCCGGGGCGGGAAGATACGAGCAGTACTTC; CDR3: CAWSAGAGRYEQYF; D: NA; J: TRBJ2-7; V: TRBV30; size: NA
DNA: TGCGCCAGCAGCGCTTCGACCAGACCCGTTCAGAACACTGAAGTTTTCTTT; CDR3: CASSASTRPVQNTEVFF; D: NA; J: TRBJ1-1; V: TRBV5-1; size: few
DNA: TGTGCCAGCAGTTTTAAGGGTCGTCGTGAGACCAAGTACTTC; CDR3: CASSFKGRRETKYF; D: NA; J: TRBJ2-5; V: TRBV27; size: NA
DNA: TGCGCCAGCAGCCAAGGGGTTGAGCAGTACTTC; CDR3: CASSQGVEQYF; D: NA; J: TRBJ2-7; V: TRBV4-1; size: many
DNA: TGCAGCGTTGACGAACAGGGGGCGCATACCGAGCAGTACTTC; CDR3: CSVDEQGAHTEQYF; D: TRBD1; J: TRBJ2-7; V: TRBV29-1; size: many
DNA: TGTGCCAGCTCACCACCGACGTTATTCTCTGGAAACACCATATATTTT; CDR3: CASSPPTLFSGNTIYF; D: NA; J: TRBJ1-3; V: TRBV18; size: few
DNA: TGTGCCAGCAGCCCCGACAATGCAGCAGGTGGCTACACCTTC; CDR3: CASSPDNAAGGYTF; D: NA; J: TRBJ1-2; V: TRBV7-3; size: NA
DNA: TGTGCCAGCAAGGGGCGGACTTTGAACACCGGGGAGCTGTTTTTT; CDR3: CASKGRTLNTGELFF; D: NA; J: TRBJ2-2; V: TRBV25-1; size: NA
DNA: TGTGCCAGTAGTCCCCGGGACAGGAGCAATCAGCCCCAGCATTTT; CDR3: CASSPRDRSNQPQHF; D: TRBD1; J: TRBJ1-5; V: TRBV19; size: many
DNA: TGTGCCAGCAGCCCTTTAGGGGGCTGGCAAGAGACCCAGTACTTC; CDR3: CASSPLGGWQETQYF; D: TRBD1; J: TRBJ2-5; V: TRBV9; size: NA
DNA: TGTGCCAGCAGTCCCCATGGCTACACCTTC; CDR3: CASSPHGYTF; D: NA; J: TRBJ1-2; V: TRBV28; size: many
DNA: TGTGCCAGCAGCCGGGACAGGCCAGCGAACACCGGGGAGCTGTTTTTT; CDR3: CASSRDRPANTGELFF; D: TRBD1; J: TRBJ2-2; V: TRBV11-2; size: many
DNA: TGTGCCAGCATAGGCGGCAGGGGTTTGCCTGAAGCTTTCTTT; CDR3: CASIGGRGLPEAFF; D: NA; J: TRBJ1-1; V: TRBV27; size: many
DNA: TGCGCCAGCAGCGTGGGGAACTATGGCTACACCTTC; CDR3: CASSVGNYGYTF; D: NA; J: TRBJ1-2; V: TRBV5-1; size: many
DNA: TGTGCCAGCAGCGTTCTAGCGAGCCACGAGCAGTACTTC; CDR3: CASSVLASHEQYF; D: NA; J: TRBJ2-7; V: TRBV7-3; size: NA
DNA: TGCGCCAGCAGCCAGGCCCGCGGACAGGGTAACGAAGAGACCCAGTACTTC; CDR3: CASSQARGQGNEETQYF; D: TRBD1; J: TRBJ2-5; V: TRBV4-1; size: NA
DNA: TGTGCCAGTACGGGACAGGCTTCGGTGGGCAATCAGCCCCAGCATTTT; CDR3: CASTGQASVGNQPQHF; D: TRBD1; J: TRBJ1-5; V: TRBV6-1; size: NA
DNA: TGTGCCAGTAGGGGACAGGGGCTTGAGAACACTGAAGCTTTCTTT; CDR3: CASRGQGLENTEAFF; D: TRBD1; J: TRBJ1-1; V: TRBV19; size: NA
DNA: TGCGCCAGCAGCTCAACAGGGATTAGCTCCTACGAGCAGTACTTC; CDR3: CASSSTGISSYEQYF; D: NA; J: TRBJ2-7; V: TRBV5-1; size: many
DNA: TGTGCCAGCAGTTTTCCGGACCCCTACCCGAACACTGAAACTTTCTTT; CDR3: CASSFPDPYPNTETFF; D: NA; J: TRBJ1-1; V: TRBV12-3/TRBV12-4; size: NA
DNA: TGTGCCAGCACCGATCGTGTGGGCTACACCTTC; CDR3: CASTDRVGYTF; D: NA; J: TRBJ1-2; V: TRBV28; size: NA
DNA: TGTGCCAGTAGTATTCGGCGGGGGGCAGATACGCAGTATTTT; CDR3: CASSIRRGADTQYF; D: TRBD2; J: TRBJ2-3; V: TRBV19; size: many
DNA: TGCGCCAGCAGCGTCCGGGAGGGTACCACGGCTGAAGCTTTCTTT; CDR3: CASSVREGTTAEAFF; D: NA; J: TRBJ1-1; V: TRBV4-1; size: few
DNA: TGCGCCAGCAGCCAAGCCGAACATCAGCCCCAGCATTTT; CDR3: CASSQAEHQPQHF; D: NA; J: TRBJ1-5; V: TRBV4-1; size: many
DNA: TGCAGTGCTCCTAGCGGGGGCGACTACGAGCAGTACTTC; CDR3: CSAPSGGDYEQYF; D: TRBD2; J: TRBJ2-7; V: TRBV20-1; size: many
DNA: TGCGCCAGCAGCACAGAGACCGGGGAGCTGTTTTTT; CDR3: CASSTETGELFF; D: NA; J: TRBJ2-2; V: TRBV10-1; size: few